A selection of T cell receptor beta chains follows, all from one sample in a study of CD8 T cells in ankylosing spondylitis. TCRdb redid the calling of the 5' RACE reads with MiXCR, one entry per CDR3 protein. The table shows roughly 670,000 distinct CDR3 sequences, with 15% to 20% occurring only once. The sequencing input was blood, either unsorted or a sorted T cell fraction (not recorded which). The receptors shown here come from a male donor with ankylosing spondylitis. The CDR3 runs from the conserved cysteine through the conserved F or W. The D gene is left open where the match is weak. Some rows have no size entry. The others give once, few or many, or a class for an expanded clone.

d_call	clone_size	v_call	j_call	cdr3_nt	cdr3_aa
TRBD1	NA	TRBV5-1	TRBJ2-7	TGCGCCAGCAGCTTAACCTCCGGGACAGGGTACGAGCAGTACTTC	CASSLTSGTGYEQYF
TRBD1	NA	TRBV6-1	TRBJ1-1	TGTGCCAGCAGTGAATCGGACAGGCGGACTGAAGCTTTCTTT	CASSESDRRTEAFF
NA	NA	TRBV5-1	TRBJ2-1	TGCGCCAGCAGCTTACGTAGCGCATACAATGAGCAGTTCTTC	CASSLRSAYNEQFF
NA	NA	TRBV6-5	TRBJ1-2	TGTGCCAGCAGGTTACGGGACAACTATGGCTACACCTTC	CASRLRDNYGYTF
NA	many	TRBV15	TRBJ2-2	TGTGCCACCAGCAGAGATTTAGTGCGACGGGGGGAGCTGTTTTTT	CATSRDLVRRGELFF
NA	few	TRBV20-1	TRBJ1-2	TGCAGTGCCCCTAGGGGGGATGGCTACACCTTC	CSAPRGDGYTF
NA	NA	TRBV20-1	TRBJ2-1	TGCAGTGCTAACTTCGGGACCACGGATGAGCAGTTCTTC	CSANFGTTDEQFF
NA	few	TRBV12-3/TRBV12-4	TRBJ1-5	TGTGCCAGCAGTTTTCGGGAGGGTTTCTGGCCCCAGCATTTT	CASSFREGFWPQHF
TRBD1	NA	TRBV12-3/TRBV12-4	TRBJ1-2	TGTGCCAGCAGGTCCGGACAGGGGGAAGTCTATGGCTACACCTTC	CASRSGQGEVYGYTF
NA	few	TRBV9	TRBJ2-5	TGTGCCAGCAGCGTAGGCGCAGAGACTAAAGAGACCCAGTACTTC	CASSVGAETKETQYF
TRBD1	NA	TRBV7-9	TRBJ2-1	TGTGCCAGCAGCTTAAACTCTATCGGACAGGGGCGCAGAGAGCAGTTCTTC	CASSLNSIGQGRREQFF
TRBD2	NA	TRBV5-1	TRBJ2-5	TGCGCCAGCAGCTTGGGGGTAGCGGGCCCCCAAGAGACCCAGTACTTC	CASSLGVAGPQETQYF
NA	NA	TRBV2	TRBJ1-5	TGTGCCAGCAGAGAAGGGTCTCAGGGACAGCCCCAGCATTTT	CASREGSQGQPQHF
NA	NA	TRBV6-1	TRBJ1-4	TGTGCCAGCGCAAGGGAGCAAGAAAAACTGTTTTTT	CASAREQEKLFF
NA	NA	TRBV6-1	TRBJ1-5	TGTGCCAGCAGGGGGACGGTTGGGAGCAATCAGCCCCAGCATTTT	CASRGTVGSNQPQHF
NA	few	TRBV6-2/TRBV6-3	TRBJ1-5	TGTGCCAGCAGCTCGACAGCCAAGAATCAGCCCCAGCATTTT	CASSSTAKNQPQHF
TRBD1	NA	TRBV7-9	TRBJ1-2	TGTGCCAGCAGCCCAGGACAGGAGATCTATGGCTACACCTTC	CASSPGQEIYGYTF
TRBD2	few	TRBV20-1	TRBJ2-7	TGCAGTGCCTTGACTAGCGGGAGCTCCTACGAGCAGTACTTC	CSALTSGSSYEQYF
TRBD1	NA	TRBV25-1	TRBJ1-4	TGTGCCAGCAGTGGGACAGGGGGTAATGAAAAACTGTTTTTT	CASSGTGGNEKLFF
NA	NA	TRBV5-1	TRBJ2-7	TGCGCCAGCAGCTTATACGGGACATTCTACGAGCAGTACTTC	CASSLYGTFYEQYF
NA	few	TRBV14	TRBJ2-7	TGTGCCAGCAGCCCTCACCTTCCCAACGAGCAGTACTTC	CASSPHLPNEQYF
TRBD2	few	TRBV20-1	TRBJ2-1	TGCAGTGCATTGCGTCTTACGGGGGGGCAGTTCTTC	CSALRLTGGQFF
NA	few	TRBV7-8	TRBJ1-1	TGTGCCAGCAGCTTAGAGTCCTGGAACACTGAAGCTTTCTTT	CASSLESWNTEAFF
NA	few	TRBV18	TRBJ2-7	TGTGCCAGCTCACCTCGGACTATTTACTACGAGCAGTACTTC	CASSPRTIYYEQYF
NA	NA	TRBV6-2/TRBV6-3	TRBJ2-1	TGTGCCAGCAGTTCGAGACTAGAAGGTGAGCAGTTCTTC	CASSSRLEGEQFF
TRBD1	few	TRBV5-5	TRBJ1-5	TGTGCCAGCAGCGCCGGGACAGGGAGCAATCAGCCCCAGCATTTT	CASSAGTGSNQPQHF
TRBD2	few	TRBV5-1	TRBJ2-5	TGCGCCAGCAGCTGGGGGACTAGCGGGAGAGGAAGCCAAGAGACCCAGTACTTC	CASSWGTSGRGSQETQYF
TRBD2	NA	TRBV7-8	TRBJ2-7	TGTGCCAGCAGCCCACTCGGGGGGAGTTACTCCTACGAGCAGTACTTC	CASSPLGGSYSYEQYF
NA	NA	TRBV11-2	TRBJ2-3	TGTGCCAGCAGGCGCGGGTACGGCTCAGGGTGGGCCGGGTCAGATACGCAGTATTTT	CASRRGYGSGWAGSDTQYF
TRBD2	NA	TRBV12-3/TRBV12-4	TRBJ2-1	TGTGCCAGCAGTTTACCGGGGGGGGGAAAAAATGAGCAGTTCTTC	CASSLPGGGKNEQFF
NA	few	TRBV7-9	TRBJ2-1	TGTGCAACATCTCTAGCGAGCTACAATGAGCAGTTCTTC	CATSLASYNEQFF
NA	NA	TRBV5-1	TRBJ2-7	TGCGCCAGCAGCTGGGCGGGACAAGTCCAGCGCGAGCAGTACTTC	CASSWAGQVQREQYF
TRBD1	few	TRBV7-2	TRBJ1-5	TGTGCCAGCAGCTTAGTAGGGACAGGCAATCAGCCCCAGCATTTT	CASSLVGTGNQPQHF
TRBD2	NA	TRBV6-5	TRBJ2-2	TGTGCCAGCAGTTACTCGGTGTGGGCGGGGGGAAACACCGGGGAGCTGTTTTTT	CASSYSVWAGGNTGELFF
NA	NA	TRBV7-2	TRBJ2-6	TGTGCCAGCAGCTTAGCGCGCGCGTCTGGGGCCAACGTCCTGACTTTC	CASSLARASGANVLTF
NA	few	TRBV7-8	TRBJ2-3	TGTGCCAGCAGCCTCGGCGTCGTAGCGGACACAGATACGCAGTATTTT	CASSLGVVADTDTQYF
NA	few	TRBV12-3/TRBV12-4	TRBJ2-4	TGTGCCAGCACTCTCGGGGCAGCCAAAAACATTCAGTACTTC	CASTLGAAKNIQYF
TRBD1	NA	TRBV12-3/TRBV12-4	TRBJ2-5	TGTGCCAGCAGTTCACCATTGGGACAGGGGCGTGAGACCCAGTACTTC	CASSSPLGQGRETQYF
TRBD2	NA	TRBV29-1	TRBJ2-3	TGCAGCGTTGTCCAGCGGGAGCTGACAGATACGCAGTATTTT	CSVVQRELTDTQYF
TRBD2	few	TRBV29-1	TRBJ2-7	TGCAGCGTCGGGAATTTAGCGGGAAATGAGCAGTACTTC	CSVGNLAGNEQYF
NA	NA	TRBV11-1	TRBJ1-2	TGTGCCAGCAGCCTAGGTGGCAGTAAACATGGCTACACCTTC	CASSLGGSKHGYTF
NA	few	TRBV7-8	TRBJ2-7	TGTGCCAGCAGCCGCGACAGGGACTTCTACGAGCAGTACTTC	CASSRDRDFYEQYF
NA	NA	TRBV19	TRBJ2-2	TGTGCCAGTAGAAGGGGGGCTAGCGGGGAGCTGTTTTTT	CASRRGASGELFF
TRBD2	NA	TRBV28	TRBJ2-3	TGTGCCAGCAGTTTAGGCCTCGGGACTAGCAGAGATAAGCAGTATTTT	CASSLGLGTSRDKQYF
TRBD2	few	TRBV20-1	TRBJ2-5	TGCAGTGCTCCCCGTCCCCGACTAGCGGGAGACGAGACCCAGTACTTC	CSAPRPRLAGDETQYF
NA	NA	TRBV12-3/TRBV12-4	TRBJ1-1	TGTGCCAGCAGTTTATGGGCACAGAACACTGAAGCTTTCTTT	CASSLWAQNTEAFF
NA	few	TRBV12-3/TRBV12-4	TRBJ2-3	TGTGCCAGCAGTTTATCCGGACGGTCTACCCAGACAGATACGCAGTATTTT	CASSLSGRSTQTDTQYF